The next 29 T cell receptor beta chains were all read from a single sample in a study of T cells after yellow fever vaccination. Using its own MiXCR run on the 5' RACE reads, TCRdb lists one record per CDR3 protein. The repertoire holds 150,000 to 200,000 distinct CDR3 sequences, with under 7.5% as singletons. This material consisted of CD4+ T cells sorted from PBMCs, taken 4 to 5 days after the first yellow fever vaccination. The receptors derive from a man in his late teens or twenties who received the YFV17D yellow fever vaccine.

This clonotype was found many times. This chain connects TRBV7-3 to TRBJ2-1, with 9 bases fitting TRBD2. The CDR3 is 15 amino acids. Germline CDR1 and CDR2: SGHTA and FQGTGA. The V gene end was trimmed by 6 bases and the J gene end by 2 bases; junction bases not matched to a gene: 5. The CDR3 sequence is CASSASGATYNEQFF. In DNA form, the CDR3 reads TGTGCCAGCAGTGCTAGCGGGGCAACCTACAATGAGCAGTTCTTC.

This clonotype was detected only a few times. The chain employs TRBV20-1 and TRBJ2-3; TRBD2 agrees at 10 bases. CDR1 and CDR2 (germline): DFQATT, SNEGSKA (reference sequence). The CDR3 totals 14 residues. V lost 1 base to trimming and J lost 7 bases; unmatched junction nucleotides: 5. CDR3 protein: CSARGPSGSNTQYF. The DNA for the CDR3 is TGCAGTGCTAGAGGACCTAGCGGGAGTAATACGCAGTATTTT.

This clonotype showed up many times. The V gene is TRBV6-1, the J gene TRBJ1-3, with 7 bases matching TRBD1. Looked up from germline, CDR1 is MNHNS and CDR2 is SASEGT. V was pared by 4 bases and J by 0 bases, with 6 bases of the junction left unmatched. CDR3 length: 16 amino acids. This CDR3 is CASSARQGLSGNTIYF. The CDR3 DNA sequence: TGTGCCAGCAGTGCAAGACAGGGCCTCTCTGGAAACACCATATATTTT.

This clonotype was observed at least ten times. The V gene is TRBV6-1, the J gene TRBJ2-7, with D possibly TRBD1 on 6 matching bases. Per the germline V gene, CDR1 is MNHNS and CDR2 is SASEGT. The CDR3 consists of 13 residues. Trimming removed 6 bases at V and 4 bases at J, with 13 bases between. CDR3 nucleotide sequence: TGTGCCAGCAGCAGGACAGTTCAGTACGAGCAGTACGTC. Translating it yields CASSRTVQYEQYV.

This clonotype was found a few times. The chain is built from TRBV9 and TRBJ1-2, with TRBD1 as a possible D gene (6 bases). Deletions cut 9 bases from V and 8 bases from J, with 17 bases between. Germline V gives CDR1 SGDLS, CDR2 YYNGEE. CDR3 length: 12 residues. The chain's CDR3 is CATGGPLRGYTF. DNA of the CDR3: TGTGCCACCGGGGGGCCTCTTAGAGGCTACACCTTC.

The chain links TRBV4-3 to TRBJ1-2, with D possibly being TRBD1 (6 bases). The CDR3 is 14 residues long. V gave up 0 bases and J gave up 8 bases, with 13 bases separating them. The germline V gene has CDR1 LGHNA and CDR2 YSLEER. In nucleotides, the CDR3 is TGCGCCAGCAGCCAAGACCAGGGGTTATACGGCTACACCTTC. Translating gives CASSQDQGLYGYTF.

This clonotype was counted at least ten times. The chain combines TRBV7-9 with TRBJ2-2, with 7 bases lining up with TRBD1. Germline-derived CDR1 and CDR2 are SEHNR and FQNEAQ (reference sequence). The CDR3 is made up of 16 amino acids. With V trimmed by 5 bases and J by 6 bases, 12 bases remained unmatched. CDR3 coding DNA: TGTGCCAGCAGCCCGCCCGGGACAGTATACGCCGGGGAGCTGTTTTTT. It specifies CASSPPGTVYAGELFF.

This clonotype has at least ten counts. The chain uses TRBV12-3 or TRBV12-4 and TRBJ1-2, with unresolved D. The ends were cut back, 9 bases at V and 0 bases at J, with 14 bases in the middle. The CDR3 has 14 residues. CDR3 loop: CASTSSGPNYGYTF. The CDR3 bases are TGTGCCAGTACCTCATCAGGACCTAACTATGGCTACACCTTC.

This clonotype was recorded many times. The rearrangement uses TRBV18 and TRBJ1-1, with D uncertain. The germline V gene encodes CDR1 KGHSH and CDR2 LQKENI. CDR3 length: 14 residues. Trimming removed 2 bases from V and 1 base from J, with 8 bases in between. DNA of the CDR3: TGTGCCAGCTCACCAACGGCGACGAACACTGAAGCTTTCTTT. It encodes CASSPTATNTEAFF. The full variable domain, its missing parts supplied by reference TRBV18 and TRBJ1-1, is NAGVMQNPRHLVRRRGQEARLRCSPMKGHSHVYWYRQLPEEGLKFMVYLQKENIIDESGMPKERFSAEFPKEGPSILRIQQVVRGDSAAYFCASSPTATNTEAFFGQGTRLTVV.

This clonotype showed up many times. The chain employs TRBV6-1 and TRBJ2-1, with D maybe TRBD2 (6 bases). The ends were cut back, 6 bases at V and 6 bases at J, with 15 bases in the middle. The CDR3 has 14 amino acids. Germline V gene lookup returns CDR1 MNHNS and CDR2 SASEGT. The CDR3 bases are TGTGCCAGCAGGGGGACTTCGCCGGGCAATGAGCAGTTCTTC. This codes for CASRGTSPGNEQFF.

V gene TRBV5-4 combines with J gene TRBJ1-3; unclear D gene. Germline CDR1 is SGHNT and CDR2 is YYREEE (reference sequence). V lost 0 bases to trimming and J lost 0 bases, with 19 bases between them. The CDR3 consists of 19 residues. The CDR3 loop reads CASSLDKSRGRNSGNTIYF. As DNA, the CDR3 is TGTGCCAGCAGCTTGGACAAGTCTCGAGGACGCAACTCTGGAAACACCATATATTTT. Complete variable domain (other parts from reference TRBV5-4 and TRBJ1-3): ETGVTQSPTHLIKTRGQQVTLRCSSQSGHNTVSWYQQALGQGPQFIFQYYREEENGRGNFPPRFSGLQFPNYSSELNVNALELDDSALYLCASSLDKSRGRNSGNTIYFGEGSWLTVV.

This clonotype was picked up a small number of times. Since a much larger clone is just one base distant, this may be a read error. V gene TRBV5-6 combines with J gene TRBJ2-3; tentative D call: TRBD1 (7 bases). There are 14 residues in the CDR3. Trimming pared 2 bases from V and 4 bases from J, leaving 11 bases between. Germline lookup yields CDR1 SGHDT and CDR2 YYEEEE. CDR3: CASSFGGGSDTQYF. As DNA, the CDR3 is TGTGCCAGCAGCTTTGGAGGGGGCTCAGATACGCAGTATTTT.

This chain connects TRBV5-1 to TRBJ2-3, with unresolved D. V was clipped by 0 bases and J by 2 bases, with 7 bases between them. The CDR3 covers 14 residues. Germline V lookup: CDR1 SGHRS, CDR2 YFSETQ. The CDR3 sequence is CASSLGAFTDTQYF. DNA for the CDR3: TGCGCCAGCAGCTTGGGAGCTTTCACAGATACGCAGTATTTT.

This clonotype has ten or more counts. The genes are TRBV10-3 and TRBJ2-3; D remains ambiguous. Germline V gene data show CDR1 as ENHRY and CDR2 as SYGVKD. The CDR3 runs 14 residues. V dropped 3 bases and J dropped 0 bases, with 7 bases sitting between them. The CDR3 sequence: CAISDDGSTDTQYF. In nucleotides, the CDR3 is TGTGCCATCAGTGATGACGGGAGCACAGATACGCAGTATTTT.

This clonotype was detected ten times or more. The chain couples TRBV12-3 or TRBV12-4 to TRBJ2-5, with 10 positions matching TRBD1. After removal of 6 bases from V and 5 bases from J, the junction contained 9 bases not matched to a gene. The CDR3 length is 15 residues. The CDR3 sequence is CASSPLTGGFETQYF. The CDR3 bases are TGTGCCAGCAGCCCGCTGACAGGGGGCTTTGAGACCCAGTACTTC.

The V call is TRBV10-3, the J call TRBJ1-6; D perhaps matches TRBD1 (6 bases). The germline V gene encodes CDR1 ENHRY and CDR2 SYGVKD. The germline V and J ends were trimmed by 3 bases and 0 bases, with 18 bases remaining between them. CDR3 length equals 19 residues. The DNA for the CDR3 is TGTGCCATCAGTGAAGGCGGCAGGGGACCGTTCTCCTATAATTCACCCCTCCACTTT. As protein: CAISEGGRGPFSYNSPLHF.

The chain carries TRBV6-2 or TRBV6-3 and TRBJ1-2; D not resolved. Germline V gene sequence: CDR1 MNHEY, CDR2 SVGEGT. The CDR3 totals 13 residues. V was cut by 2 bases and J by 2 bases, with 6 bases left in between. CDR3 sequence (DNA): TGTGCCAGCAGTTACAACGTAAACTATGGCTACACCTTC. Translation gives CASSYNVNYGYTF.

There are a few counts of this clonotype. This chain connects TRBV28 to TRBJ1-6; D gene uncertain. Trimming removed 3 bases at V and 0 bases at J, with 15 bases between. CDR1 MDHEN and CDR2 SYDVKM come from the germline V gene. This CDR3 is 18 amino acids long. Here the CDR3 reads CASSLWASTSSYNSPLHF. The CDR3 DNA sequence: TGTGCCAGCAGTTTGTGGGCATCAACGAGCTCCTATAATTCACCCCTCCACTTT.

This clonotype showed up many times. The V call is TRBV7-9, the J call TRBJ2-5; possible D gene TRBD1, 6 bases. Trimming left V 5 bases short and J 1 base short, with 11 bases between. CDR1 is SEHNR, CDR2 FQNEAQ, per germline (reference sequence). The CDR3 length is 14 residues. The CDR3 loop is CASSEGHRQETQYF. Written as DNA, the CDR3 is TGTGCCAGCAGCGAGGGACACCGCCAAGAGACCCAGTACTTC.

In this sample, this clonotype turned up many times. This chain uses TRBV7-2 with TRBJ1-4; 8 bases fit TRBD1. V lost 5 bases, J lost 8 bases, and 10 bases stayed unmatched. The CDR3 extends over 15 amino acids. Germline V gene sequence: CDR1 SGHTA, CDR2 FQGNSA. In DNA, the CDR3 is TGTGCCAGCAGCGTGAGGACAGGGAGTAACGAAAAACTGTTTTTT. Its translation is CASSVRTGSNEKLFF.

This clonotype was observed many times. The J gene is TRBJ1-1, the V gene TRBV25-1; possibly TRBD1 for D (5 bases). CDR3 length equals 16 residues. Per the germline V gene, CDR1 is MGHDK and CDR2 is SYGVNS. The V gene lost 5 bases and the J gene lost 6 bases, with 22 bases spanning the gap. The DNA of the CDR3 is TGTGCCAGCAGTAACCCGCCGGGGACGGCGGGGTCTGAAGCTTTCTTT. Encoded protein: CASSNPPGTAGSEAFF.

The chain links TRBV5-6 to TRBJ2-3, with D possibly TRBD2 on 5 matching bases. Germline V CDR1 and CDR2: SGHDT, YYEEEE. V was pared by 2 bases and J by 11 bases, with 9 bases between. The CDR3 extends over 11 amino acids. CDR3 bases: TGTGCCAGCAGCTTCGAGGGTGGGCAGTATTTT. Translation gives CASSFEGGQYF.

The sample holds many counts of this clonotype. CDR3 sequence reads: CASSLALAGTYNEQFF. The CDR3 region has the DNA TGTGCCAGCAGCTTAGCCCTAGCGGGCACCTACAATGAGCAGTTCTTC. This chain joins TRBV7-9 and TRBJ2-1; TRBD2 matches 8 bases. Germline V gives CDR1 SEHNR, CDR2 FQNEAQ (reference sequence). The V segment lost 0 bases and the J segment 2 bases; nucleotides outside the gene matches: 3. This CDR3 spans 16 amino acids. The full variable domain, completed using reference TRBV7-9 and TRBJ2-1, is DTGVSQNPRHKITKRGQNVTFRCDPISEHNRLYWYRQTLGQGPEFLTYFQNEAQLEKSRLLSDRFSAERPKGSFSTLEIQRTEQGDSAMYLCASSLALAGTYNEQFFGPGTRLTVL.

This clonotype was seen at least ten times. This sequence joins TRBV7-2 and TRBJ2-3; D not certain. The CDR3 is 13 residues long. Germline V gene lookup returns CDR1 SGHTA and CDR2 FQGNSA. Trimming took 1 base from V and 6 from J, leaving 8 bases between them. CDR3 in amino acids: CASSLETRDTQYF. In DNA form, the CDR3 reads TGTGCCAGCAGCTTAGAGACCAGGGATACGCAGTATTTT.

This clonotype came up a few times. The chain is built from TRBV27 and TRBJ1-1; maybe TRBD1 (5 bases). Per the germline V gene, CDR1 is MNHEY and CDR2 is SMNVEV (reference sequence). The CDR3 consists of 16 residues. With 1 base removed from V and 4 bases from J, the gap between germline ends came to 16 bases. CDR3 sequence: CASSLLVSRGITEAFF. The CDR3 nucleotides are TGTGCCAGCAGTTTATTGGTTTCAAGGGGCATCACTGAAGCTTTCTTT.

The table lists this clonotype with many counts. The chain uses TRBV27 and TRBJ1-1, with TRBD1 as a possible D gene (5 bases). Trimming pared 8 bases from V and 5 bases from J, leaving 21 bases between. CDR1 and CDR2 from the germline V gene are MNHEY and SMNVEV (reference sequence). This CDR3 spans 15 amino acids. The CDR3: CASAQVRVVSTEAFF. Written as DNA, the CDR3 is TGTGCCAGCGCCCAGGTCAGGGTAGTGAGTACTGAAGCTTTCTTT.

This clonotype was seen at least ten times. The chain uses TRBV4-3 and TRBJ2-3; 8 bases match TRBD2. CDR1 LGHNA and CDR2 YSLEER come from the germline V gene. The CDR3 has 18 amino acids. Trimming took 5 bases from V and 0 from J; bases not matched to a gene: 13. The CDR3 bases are TGCGCCAGCAGCGGAGGGGCGGGGGGCCGTGGGAGCACAGATACGCAGTATTTT. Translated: CASSGGAGGRGSTDTQYF.

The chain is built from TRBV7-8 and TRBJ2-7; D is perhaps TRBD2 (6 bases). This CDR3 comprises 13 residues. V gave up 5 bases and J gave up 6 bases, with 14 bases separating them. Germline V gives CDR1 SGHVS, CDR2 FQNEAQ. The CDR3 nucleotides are TGTGCCAGCAGCAACCGACTAGTCGCCGAGCAGTACGTC. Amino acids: CASSNRLVAEQYV.

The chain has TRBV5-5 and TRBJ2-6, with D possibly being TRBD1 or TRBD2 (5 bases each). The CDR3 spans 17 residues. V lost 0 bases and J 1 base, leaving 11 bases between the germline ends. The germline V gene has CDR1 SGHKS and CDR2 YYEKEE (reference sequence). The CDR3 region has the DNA TGTGCCAGCAGCTTGGAGTTTTGGGGGTCTGGGGCCAACGTCCTGACTTTC. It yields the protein CASSLEFWGSGANVLTF.